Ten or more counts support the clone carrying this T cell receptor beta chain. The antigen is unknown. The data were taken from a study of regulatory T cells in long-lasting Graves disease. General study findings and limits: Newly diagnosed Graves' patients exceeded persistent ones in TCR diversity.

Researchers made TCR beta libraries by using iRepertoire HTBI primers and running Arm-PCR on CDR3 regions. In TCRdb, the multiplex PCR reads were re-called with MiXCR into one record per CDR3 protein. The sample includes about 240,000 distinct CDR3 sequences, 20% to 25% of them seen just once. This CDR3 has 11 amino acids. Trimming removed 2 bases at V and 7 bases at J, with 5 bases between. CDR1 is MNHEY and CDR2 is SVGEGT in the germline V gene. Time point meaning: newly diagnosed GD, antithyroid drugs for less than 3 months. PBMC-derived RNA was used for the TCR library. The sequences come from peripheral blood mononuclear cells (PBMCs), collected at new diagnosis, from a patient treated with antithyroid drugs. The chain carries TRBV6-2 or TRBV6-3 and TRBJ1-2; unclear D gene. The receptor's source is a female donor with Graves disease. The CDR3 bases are TGTGCCAGCAGTTACCCCGGTGGCTACACCTTC. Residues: CASSYPGGYTF.